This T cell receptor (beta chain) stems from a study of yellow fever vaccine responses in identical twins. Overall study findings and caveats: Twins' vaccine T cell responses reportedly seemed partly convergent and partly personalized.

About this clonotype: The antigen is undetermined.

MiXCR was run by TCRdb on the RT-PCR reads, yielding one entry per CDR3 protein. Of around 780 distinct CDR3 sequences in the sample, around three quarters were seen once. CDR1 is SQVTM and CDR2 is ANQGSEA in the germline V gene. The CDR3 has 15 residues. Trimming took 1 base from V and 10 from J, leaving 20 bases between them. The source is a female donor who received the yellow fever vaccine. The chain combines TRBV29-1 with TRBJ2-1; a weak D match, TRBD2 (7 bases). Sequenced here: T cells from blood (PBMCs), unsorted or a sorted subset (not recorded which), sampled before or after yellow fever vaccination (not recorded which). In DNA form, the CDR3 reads TGCAGCGTTGAAGGAGGAAGGGGGGGCCCCGAAGAGCAGTTCTTC. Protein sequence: CSVEGGRGGPEEQFF.